This T cell receptor beta chain was sequenced in a study of blood T cell repertoires in COVID-19. This clone has only a few counts. The assay was immunoSEQ multiplex PCR, and TCRdb's table has in-frame clones only and misses some. This table holds hundreds of thousands of clones, about 86% found once. Sequencing was performed on PBMCs or T cells enriched from blood (not recorded which). The sequence came from a woman aged 45 to 65 in a cohort exposed to, infected with or recovered from COVID-19 (not recorded which).

The CDR3 DNA is TGTGCCAGCAGTTTTGCAGGGGATCAGCCCCAGCATTTT. It encodes CASSFAGDQPQHF. V gene TRBV12-3 or TRBV12-4 combines with J gene TRBJ1-5, with D perhaps TRBD1 (6 bases). This CDR3 spans 13 amino acids. V was clipped by 3 bases and J by 5 bases, with 8 bases between them.